This record looks at one T cell receptor (beta chain) sequence and its context. The CDR3 covers 14 residues. Germline assignment: CDR1 SGHRS and CDR2 YFSETQ. V shed 4 bases, J shed 2 bases, and the junction held 4 bases outside the gene matches. The data were obtained in a study of blood T cell repertoires in COVID-19. Study-wide context: Whether acute or convalescent, the COVID-19 samples came from the United States, Italy and Spain.

The assay was immunoSEQ multiplex PCR, and TCRdb's table has in-frame clones only and misses some. Of roughly 110,000 clones in the sample, roughly nine tenths were seen once. The source material was peripheral blood. The chain carries TRBV5-1 and TRBJ2-7; the match to TRBD1 covers 9 bases. The clonotype comes from a man aged 40-55 years with active or convalescent COVID-19. The CDR3 is CASSQGQGPYEQYF. Here the CDR3 DNA reads TGCGCCAGCAGCCAGGGACAGGGTCCCTACGAGCAGTACTTC.